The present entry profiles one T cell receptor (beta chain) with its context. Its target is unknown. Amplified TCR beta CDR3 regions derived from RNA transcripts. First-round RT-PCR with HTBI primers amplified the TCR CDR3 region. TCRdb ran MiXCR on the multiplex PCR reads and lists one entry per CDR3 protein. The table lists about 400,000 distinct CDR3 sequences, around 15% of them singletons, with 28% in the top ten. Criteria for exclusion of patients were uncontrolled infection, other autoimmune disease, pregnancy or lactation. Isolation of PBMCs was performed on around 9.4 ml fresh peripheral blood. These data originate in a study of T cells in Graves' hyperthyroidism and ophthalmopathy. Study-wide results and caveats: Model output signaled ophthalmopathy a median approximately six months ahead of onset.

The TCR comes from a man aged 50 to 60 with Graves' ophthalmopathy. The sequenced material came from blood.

CDR3 DNA sequence: TGTGCCAGCAGCTTAGCCCCGAAGGTTCAGCCGAACACTGAAGCTTTCTTT. The encoded protein is CASSLAPKVQPNTEAFF. The rearrangement uses TRBV7-8 and TRBJ1-1; D call uncertain. In germline, CDR1 is SGHVS, CDR2 FQNEAQ. The CDR3 runs to 17 residues. Trimming removed 0 bases at V and 1 base at J, with 15 bases between.